Listed below are T cell receptor beta chains from one sample, sequenced in a study of blood T cell repertoires in COVID-19. The table came from immunoSEQ multiplex PCR; TCRdb's copy has only in-frame clones and leaves some out. The data contain about 39,000 clones, approximately 90% of them seen just once; the ten biggest clones take up around 2%. Sequenced input: peripheral blood. The source of these receptors is a man between 50 and 59 years old with active COVID-19. CDR3s include the opening cysteine and the closing phenylalanine or tryptophan. Fields, in order: D gene, V gene, J gene, clone size, CDR3 DNA, CDR3 protein. D genes are given only for firm matches. Where a row states a size, it is once, few, many or the class of an expanded clone; other rows omit it.

>TRBD1|TRBV5-1|TRBJ1-2|.
TGCGCCAGCAGCTTGACTAACGGACAGGGTACCTATGGCTACACCTTC
CASSLTNGQGTYGYTF
>.|TRBV5-1|TRBJ2-5|.
TGCGCCAGCAGCTTCGAGACAGGAGAAGAGACCCAGTACTTC
CASSFETGEETQYF
>TRBD2|TRBV29-1|TRBJ2-7|.
TGCAGCGTCATGACTAGCGCTATAACCTACGAGCAGTACTTC
CSVMTSAITYEQYF
>.|TRBV10-3|TRBJ2-1|.
TGTGCCATCAGTGAGAACGGGGAGCAGTTCTTC
CAISENGEQFF
>TRBD1|TRBV5-1|TRBJ2-7|.
TGCGCCAGCAGCTTGGGACAGGGGGGCGAGCAGTACTTC
CASSLGQGGEQYF
>.|TRBV7-2|TRBJ1-2|.
TGTGCCAGCAGCCTCCTGGGCCAGGGTTATGGCTACACCTTC
CASSLLGQGYGYTF
>TRBD2|TRBV29-1|TRBJ2-1|.
TGCAGTCACGGGACTAGCGGCTACAATGAGCAGTTCTTC
CSHGTSGYNEQFF
>.|TRBV5-6|TRBJ2-7|.
TGTGCCAGCAGCACGCTGACAGGTCGTGGCGAGCAGTACTTC
CASSTLTGRGEQYF
>TRBD1|TRBV19|TRBJ2-5|.
TGTGCCAGTAGTATCACAGGGGTAGGGGAGACCCAGTACTTC
CASSITGVGETQYF
>TRBD1|TRBV5-1|TRBJ2-7|.
TGCGCCAGCAGCGTCCCGGGACAGAAATACGAGCAGTACTTC
CASSVPGQKYEQYF
>.|TRBV11-2|TRBJ1-1|.
TGTGCCAGCAGGCTAACCCCAGGGAACACTGAAGCTTTCTTT
CASRLTPGNTEAFF
>.|TRBV3-1/TRBV3-2|TRBJ2-2|.
TGTGCCAGCAGCCAAGCGCGAACCGGGGAGCTGTTTTTT
CASSQARTGELFF
>TRBD1|TRBV7-2|TRBJ1-2|.
TGTGCCAGCAGGTCTCGACAGGGCTCCTATGGCTACACCTTC
CASRSRQGSYGYTF
>.|TRBV7-9|TRBJ2-3|.
TGTGCCAGCAGCCACTCTAACTCAGATACGCAGTATTTT
CASSHSNSDTQYF
>.|TRBV7-6|TRBJ1-6|.
TGTGCCAGCAGCTTACGCAGTTCAGGGTCTAATTCACCCCTCCACTTT
CASSLRSSGSNSPLHF
>.|TRBV4-2|TRBJ1-5|.
TGTGCCAGCAGCCCCTACTTTGGTGGTAGCAATCAGCCCCAGCATTTT
CASSPYFGGSNQPQHF
>TRBD2|TRBV5-1|TRBJ2-7|.
TGCGCCAGCAGCTCTTCGTCTAGCGGGGCCAGTTACTACGAGCAGTACTTC
CASSSSSSGASYYEQYF
>.|TRBV6-4|TRBJ2-2|.
TGTGCCAGCAGCGACGGGGCCACCGGGGAGCTGTTTTTT
CASSDGATGELFF
>TRBD1|TRBV9|TRBJ2-3|.
TGTGCCAGCAGCCCAGGGACAGGGGAGTTAGATACGCAGTATTTT
CASSPGTGELDTQYF
>.|TRBV6-5|TRBJ2-1|.
TGTGCCAGCAGTCGAGCGGTCTATGAGCAGTTCTTC
CASSRAVYEQFF
>TRBD1|TRBV18|TRBJ1-5|.
TGTGCCAGCTCACCAGAGGGGAACAGGGGTCAGCCCCAGCATTTT
CASSPEGNRGQPQHF
>TRBD2|TRBV15|TRBJ2-7|.
TGTGCCACCAGCGCCCACGGGACTAGCGGGAGGTACGAGCAGTACTTC
CATSAHGTSGRYEQYF
>TRBD2|TRBV2|TRBJ2-1|once
TGTGCCAGCAGTATAGGACTAGCTTGGGAGCAGTTCTTC
CASSIGLAWEQFF
>TRBD1|TRBV9|TRBJ1-2|.
TGTGCCAGCAGCGTAGATGGACAGGCCTTCTATGGCTACACCTTC
CASSVDGQAFYGYTF
>.|TRBV18|TRBJ1-2|.
TGTGCCAGCTCATCCCGGGACAATGCCTATGGCTACACCTTC
CASSSRDNAYGYTF
>.|TRBV7-3|TRBJ1-1|.
TGTGCCAGCAGCTTAATAGGGGAGAACACTGAAGCTTTCTTT
CASSLIGENTEAFF
>.|TRBV6-5|TRBJ1-2|.
TGTGCCAGCAGTTACCGTAGTATTACGACTAACTATGGCTACACCTTC
CASSYRSITTNYGYTF
>TRBD1|TRBV19|TRBJ1-2|.
TGTGCCACTAAGCAACGGGACAGCGTCTATGGCTACACCTTC
CATKQRDSVYGYTF
>TRBD1|TRBV7-9|TRBJ2-5|.
TGTGCCAGCAGCCCCCGGGACAGCCAAGAGACCCAGTACTTC
CASSPRDSQETQYF
>TRBD1|TRBV2|TRBJ1-2|.
TGTGCCAGCAGTGAGGGACAGGGGGTAGGTGGCTACACCTTC
CASSEGQGVGGYTF
>.|TRBV6-6|TRBJ2-7|.
TGTGCCAGCAGCTACCTGGGGAGCCAGCAGTACTTC
CASSYLGSQQYF
>.|TRBV18|TRBJ1-1|.
TGTGCCAGCTCACCTACTTTAGAAATGAACACTGAAGCTTTCTTT
CASSPTLEMNTEAFF
>.|TRBV19|TRBJ2-7|.
TGTGCCACCGGTTTTGCCTACGAGCAGTACTTC
CATGFAYEQYF
>.|TRBV7-9|TRBJ2-2|.
TGTGCCATCATAGGAGGTCTCACCGGGGAGCTGTTTTTT
CAIIGGLTGELFF
>TRBD1|TRBV5-1|TRBJ1-2|.
TGCGCCAGCAGCTTGGAACAGGGGGCTCGGTATGGCTACACCTTC
CASSLEQGARYGYTF
>TRBD1|TRBV5-6|TRBJ1-3|.
TGTGCCAGCAGCGAACAGGGGATTGGAAACACCATATATTTT
CASSEQGIGNTIYF
>TRBD2|TRBV9|TRBJ2-1|.
TGTGCCAGCAGCGTAGGTAGCGGGAGGGGCAATGAGCAGTTCTTC
CASSVGSGRGNEQFF
>TRBD2|TRBV19|TRBJ2-3|.
TGTGCCAGTAGTATACTAGCGGGGGGGAGGACAGATACGCAGTATTTT
CASSILAGGRTDTQYF
>.|TRBV5-1|TRBJ2-5|.
TGCGCCACGTCGCGCGGTGGCTTAGAGACCCAGTACTTC
CATSRGGLETQYF
>TRBD2|TRBV2|TRBJ2-3|once
TGTGCCAGCAGCCGATTCGGACTAGCGGGGGGCCTCGGCACAGATACGCAGTATTTT
CASSRFGLAGGLGTDTQYF
>TRBD1|TRBV5-1|TRBJ1-1|.
TGCGCCAGCAGCATGACAGGGACGGGGAACACTGAAGCTTTCTTT
CASSMTGTGNTEAFF